In this sample, the clone carrying this T cell receptor beta chain turned up many times. The target antigen is unknown. PCR was performed a second time for about 7 to 11 cycles using a sample-barcoded 5' primer and a J-beta primer mix. TCRdb ran MiXCR on the 5' RACE reads and lists one entry per CDR3 protein. This table has 800,000 or so distinct CDR3 sequences, 20% to 25% appearing once. The data belong to a study of blood T cells in healthy people across ages. Study findings and constraints: Estimates of diversity drawn from one million T cells were considered underestimates. CMV status of donors was not determined, possibly confounding expanded clonotype changes.

There are 13 residues in the CDR3. CDR1 is MNHNS, CDR2 SASEGT, per germline. The V gene lost 6 bases and the J gene lost 7 bases, with 12 bases spanning the gap. No fewer than 5.5 micrograms of total RNA were isolated from every sample. The sample was also linked to a second study, of T cells of mothers and their children. From that report: Barcodes and 2-4 random nucleotides were added by M1S in the second PCR.

This chain links TRBV6-1 with TRBJ1-4, with D hard to call. Sequencing input: blood. The source of this sequence is a boy under 18 in good health. The CDR3 sequence is CASRSRTFEKLFF. The CDR3 DNA reads TGTGCCAGCAGGTCCAGGACTTTTGAAAAACTGTTTTTT.